The rows below give T cell receptor beta chains drawn from one sample of a study of CD8+ T cells in alopecia areata. Produced via immunoSEQ multiplex PCR; TCRdb's table is partial and in-frame only. The table shows about 110,000 clones, with almost 60% occurring only once. The sample consisted of CD8+ T cells sorted from blood. The source of these receptors is a human donor in good health. Each CDR3 is given with its conserved first and last residue. A D gene is named only where the DNA matches it firmly. A row's size may be missing; if present it is once, few, many or a size class.

j_gene	abundance	d_gene	v_gene	CDR3nt	CDR3aa
TRBJ2-1	NA	NA	TRBV13	TGTGCCAGCAGCACCCAGTTCTCCTACAATGAGCAGTTCTTC	CASSTQFSYNEQFF
TRBJ1-2	NA	NA	TRBV5-6	TGTGCCAGCAGCTTCGGGACACCCTATGGCTACACCTTC	CASSFGTPYGYTF
TRBJ2-2	few	TRBD1	TRBV7-9	TGTGCCAGCAGCCCGGGACAGGACTACACCGGGGAGCTGTTTTTT	CASSPGQDYTGELFF
TRBJ1-2	NA	NA	TRBV7-6	TGTGCCAGCAGCTCCGGGACAATCCTTAACTATGGCTACACCTTC	CASSSGTILNYGYTF
TRBJ2-3	NA	NA	TRBV6-4	TGTGCCAGCAGTGTGGGAGACACAGATACGCAGTATTTT	CASSVGDTDTQYF
TRBJ1-1	NA	TRBD1	TRBV7-9	TGTGCCAGCAGCTTGGACAGGGGTTCGAACACTGAAGCTTTCTTT	CASSLDRGSNTEAFF
TRBJ1-2	NA	NA	TRBV5-1	TGCGCCAGCAGCTCCTTACCGAGCGGGACTAACTATGGCTACACCTTC	CASSSLPSGTNYGYTF
TRBJ1-5	NA	NA	TRBV18	TGTGCCAGCTCACCTTTACAGGATAGCAATCAGCCCCAGCATTTT	CASSPLQDSNQPQHF
TRBJ2-1	NA	NA	TRBV2	TGTGCCAGCAGTGAAGATGCCCCCTACAATGAGCAGTTCTTC	CASSEDAPYNEQFF
TRBJ1-5	many	NA	TRBV6-1	TGTGCCAGCAGCCCAACCAGGGTACCTTATCAGCCCCAGCATTTT	CASSPTRVPYQPQHF
TRBJ2-7	NA	NA	TRBV2	TGTGCCAGCAGTGATTCTCTGGGATCCTACGAGCAGTACTTC	CASSDSLGSYEQYF
TRBJ1-1	few	NA	TRBV7-9	TGTGCCAGCAGCTTAATTGTAGGACAGCCGAACACTGAAGCTTTCTTT	CASSLIVGQPNTEAFF
TRBJ2-7	NA	TRBD1	TRBV7-8	TGTGCCAGCAGCTTAGGTCCAGGGGGCTACGAGCAGTACTTC	CASSLGPGGYEQYF
TRBJ2-1	NA	TRBD2	TRBV7-9	TGTGCCAGCAGCCCCCTAGCGGGGGCCTCCTACAATGAGCAGTTCTTC	CASSPLAGASYNEQFF
TRBJ1-5	large	NA	TRBV11-2	TGTGCCAGCAGCTTAGTATTGAATCAGCCCCAGCATTTT	CASSLVLNQPQHF
TRBJ2-6	NA	NA	TRBV9	TGTGCCAGCAGCGTCGCTAGATCCCATCTCTTCAAAACAGCGACGGCCAACGTCCTGACTTTC	CASSVARSHLFKTATANVLTF
TRBJ2-3	few	NA	TRBV28	TGTGCCAGCAGTTTCCCCTCAGGGATCGGAGATACGCAGTATTTT	CASSFPSGIGDTQYF
TRBJ2-7	NA	TRBD2	TRBV2	TGTGCCAGCATCCCGGGACTAATCAACGAGCAGTACTTC	CASIPGLINEQYF
TRBJ1-1	NA	NA	TRBV13	TGTGCCAGCAGCTTCGGGACGATTATGAACACTGAAGCTTTCTTT	CASSFGTIMNTEAFF
TRBJ1-6	NA	NA	TRBV5-4	TGTGCCAGCAGCTTGGAGGGCGTAGGGTCCTATAATTCACCCCTCCACTTT	CASSLEGVGSYNSPLHF
TRBJ1-5	NA	TRBD1	TRBV27	TGTGCCAGCAGACCGGGACAGGGGGGCAATCAGCCCCAGCATTTT	CASRPGQGGNQPQHF
TRBJ1-1	NA	NA	TRBV29-1	TGCAGCGCAAGGGGGAACACTGAAGCTTTCTTT	CSARGNTEAFF
TRBJ1-2	NA	NA	TRBV21-1	TGTGCCAGCATCGAGGGGGGTGGCTACACCTTC	CASIEGGGYTF
TRBJ1-1	NA	NA	TRBV19	TGTGCCAGTAGTAAGAAGGGTGAGAACACTGAAGCTTTCTTT	CASSKKGENTEAFF
TRBJ1-1	NA	TRBD1	TRBV29-1	TGCAGCGTGCCTGGACAGGGGAACACTGAAGCTTTCTTT	CSVPGQGNTEAFF
TRBJ2-3	NA	NA	TRBV7-9	TGTGCCAGCAGCTTAGGAAGCGGCCTCACAGATACGCAGTATTTT	CASSLGSGLTDTQYF
TRBJ1-1	NA	NA	TRBV19	TGTGCCAGTATTGGCCTAGCGGCTGAAGCTTTCTTT	CASIGLAAEAFF
TRBJ2-7	NA	NA	TRBV27	TGTGCCAGGCCCCCGGGCATCGAGCAGTACTTC	CARPPGIEQYF
TRBJ2-7	few	TRBD1	TRBV19	TGTGCCAGCGGGACAGGGTTCATCCACTTC	CASGTGFIHF
TRBJ1-5	few	NA	TRBV21-1	TGTGCCAGCAGCAATTTGGGGGAGAGCAATCAGCCCCAGCATTTT	CASSNLGESNQPQHF
TRBJ2-7	NA	TRBD2	TRBV27	TGTGCCAGCAGTTTACGGGGACTAGCGGGGGTATCCTACGAGCAGTACTTC	CASSLRGLAGVSYEQYF
TRBJ1-1	NA	NA	TRBV2	TGTGCCAGCAGTGAATGGGGGGAGGTCACTGAAGCTTTCTTT	CASSEWGEVTEAFF
TRBJ2-7	NA	TRBD1	TRBV13	TGTGCCAGCAGCTTACCGGGACAGGGGGCCTACGAGCAGTACTTC	CASSLPGQGAYEQYF
TRBJ1-2	few	NA	TRBV28	TGTGCCACCCTGAATCTTTTTAAGGGGGGTCGCTACACCTTC	CATLNLFKGGRYTF
TRBJ2-3	NA	NA	TRBV10-3	TGTGCCATCCGAATCCGGCGCAGTAGCACAGATACGCAGTATTTT	CAIRIRRSSTDTQYF
TRBJ1-4	NA	NA	TRBV2	TGTGCCAGCAGTCCGTTGGGTACACTTAATGAAAAACTGTTTTTT	CASSPLGTLNEKLFF
TRBJ1-3	few	NA	TRBV28	TGTGCCAGCAGTCGGGGTTCTGGAAACACCATATATTTT	CASSRGSGNTIYF
TRBJ2-7	few	TRBD1	TRBV4-1	TGCGCCAGCAGCCATCAACAGGGGGACGAGCAGTACTTC	CASSHQQGDEQYF
TRBJ1-3	NA	NA	TRBV6-5	TGTGCCAGCAGTTACCGTGGGGACTCCATATATTTT	CASSYRGDSIYF
TRBJ2-7	few	NA	TRBV13	TGTGCCAGCAGCCGCACAGGGTCCTACGAGCAGTACTTC	CASSRTGSYEQYF
TRBJ2-1	once	NA	TRBV11-2	TGTGCCAGCAGCTTCCTAATGGTGACGGGCGCGAATGAGCAGTTCTTC	CASSFLMVTGANEQFF
TRBJ2-5	NA	NA	TRBV2	TGTGCCAGCAGTGATCCCGACCAAGAGACCCAGTACTTC	CASSDPDQETQYF
TRBJ2-1	NA	TRBD2	TRBV9	TGTGCCAGCAGCGAGACTAGCGCTTCCTACAATGAGCAGTTCTTC	CASSETSASYNEQFF
TRBJ1-2	few	NA	TRBV29-1	TGCAGCGTTTTTGGTCGGACACCCTCATTGGGTGGCTACACCTTC	CSVFGRTPSLGGYTF
TRBJ2-3	NA	TRBD1	TRBV29-1	TGCAGCGTTGAAGAGGGACAGGGAGCGTATTTT	CSVEEGQGAYF
TRBJ1-1	large	NA	TRBV5-4	TGTGCCAGCAGCTTGATTGAAAACACTGAAGCTTTCTTT	CASSLIENTEAFF
TRBJ2-1	NA	NA	TRBV6-6	TGTGCCAGCAGTTACTCGACAGTCAATGAGCAGTTCTTC	CASSYSTVNEQFF
TRBJ1-1	NA	NA	TRBV4-1	TGCGCCAGCAGCCGAGCAACAGGGAGAACCACTGAAGCTTTCTTT	CASSRATGRTTEAFF
TRBJ2-2	few	NA	TRBV5-1	TGCGCCAGCAGCTTGTCTTCGGGGCGGACCGGGGAGCTGTTTTTT	CASSLSSGRTGELFF
TRBJ2-2	few	NA	TRBV25-1	TGTGCCAGCAGTGTGAACACCGGGGAGCTGTTTTTT	CASSVNTGELFF
TRBJ2-1	few	NA	TRBV14	TGTGCCAGCAGCCGCACTACAGGACGCTCCTACAATGAGCAGTTCTTC	CASSRTTGRSYNEQFF
TRBJ2-5	NA	TRBD2	TRBV4-3	TGCGCCAGCAGCCAGAGGGGGCCTAGCGGGGGACAAGAGACCCAGTACTTC	CASSQRGPSGGQETQYF
TRBJ1-2	NA	NA	TRBV2	TGTGCCAGCGGTGGGACCGATGGCTACACCTTC	CASGGTDGYTF
TRBJ2-7	few	TRBD1	TRBV15	TGTGCCACCAGTAATCCCTCCGGGACAGGGGCGGACGAGCAGTACTTC	CATSNPSGTGADEQYF
TRBJ2-7	NA	TRBD1	TRBV7-8	TGTGCCAGCAGCTGGGACAGTACCTACGAGCAGTACTTC	CASSWDSTYEQYF
TRBJ2-3	few	TRBD2	TRBV4-1	TGCGCCAGCAGCCAACCAGCAAGCGGGGGGGCGAGAGATACGCAGTATTTT	CASSQPASGGARDTQYF
TRBJ2-1	few	TRBD2	TRBV10-3	TGTGCCAGCAGTTACTCGCTAGCGGGATCAAAAGAGCAGTTCTTC	CASSYSLAGSKEQFF